A single sample is the source of the 11 T cell receptor beta chains below, sequenced in a study of T cells in women clearing cervical HPV infection. Data came from immunoSEQ multiplex PCR; TCRdb stores just in-frame clones and leaves some out. Its table records 25,000 to 30,000 clones. The sample was blood buffy coat. The receptors were gathered from a woman aged 18 to 75 with a cervical HPV16 infection that either progressed to CIN3+ or cleared (not recorded which).

The sequenced CDR3 bases are TGTGCCACCACCCGACAGAACTATGGC. It codes for CATTRQNYG. The full CDR3 sequence reads CATTRQNYGYTF. V and J are TRBV13 and TRBJ1-2; D possibly corresponds to TRBD1 (5 bases). Coverage ceases 3 residues before the CDR3 finishes, and the germline J gene fills in the end. Trimming took 10 bases from V and 2 from J, leaving 11 bases between them. This CDR3 contains 12 residues. Germline-derived CDR1 and CDR2 are PRHDT and FYEKMQ (reference sequence).

CDR3 loop: CSGLLAGGNTGELFF. The sequenced part of the CDR3 DNA is TGCAGTGGATTGCTAGCGGGGGGAAACACCGGGGAG. V is TRBV20-1 and J is TRBJ2-2; 11 nucleotides agree with TRBD2. The read terminates 3 residues ahead of where the CDR3 ends, so the germline J gene completes it. Germline CDR1 DFQATT, CDR2 SNEGSKA (reference sequence). Trimming took 7 bases from V and 2 from J; bases not matched to a gene: 6. The CDR3 sequence is 15 residues long.

Worth noting for this clone: The sequenced fragment ends 3 residues before the CDR3 boundary, so the rest is inferred from the germline J gene. V usage is TRBV4-2 and J usage is TRBJ2-5, with D possibly matching TRBD2 (7 bases). The V and J ends lost 5 bases and 4 bases respectively, with 8 bases between them. The CDR3 is 12 amino acids. Germline CDR1 reads LGHNA; CDR2 reads YNFKEQ. CDR3 region: CASSGGAETQYF. CDR3 DNA (partial): TGTGCCAGCAGCGGGGGGGCAGAGACC.

On this clone itself: The CDR3 end lies 3 residues beyond the end of the read and is filled in from the germline J gene. J is TRBJ2-4 and V is TRBV7-9; 10 bases agree with TRBD1. Germline CDR1 SEHNR, CDR2 FQNEAQ (reference sequence). The CDR3 covers 15 residues. The CDR3 DNA, read in part, is TGTGCCAGCAGACCCCGACAGGGGGCGTACTATGGT. Translated: CASRPRQGAYYG. The full-length CDR3 reads as CASRPRQGAYYGQYF.

Note on this clone: The CDR3 goes on 3 residues after the read ends, and that part is filled in from the germline J gene. The rearrangement links TRBV20-1 to TRBJ2-2; D might be TRBD1 (6 bases). The CDR3 is 13 residues long. CDR1 and CDR2 (germline): DFQATT, SNEGSKA (reference sequence). The CDR3 DNA, read in part, is TGCAGTGCTAGAGGGCAGGGGCGTGAAAAG. Translation: CSARGQGREK. In full, the CDR3 reads CSARGQGREKLFF.

The CDR3 bases that were read are TGTGCCAGCACCACGACAGGGGCTGGC. It yields the protein CASTTTGAG. In full, the CDR3 is CASTTTGAGYTF. This chain links TRBV2 with TRBJ1-2, with 8 bases that match TRBD1. The CDR3 end is not reached by the read, which stops 3 residues before it; the germline J gene fills it in. With 7 bases clipped from V and 7 bases from J, the junction kept 5 bases outside the gene matches. Germline V gene lookup returns CDR1 SNHLY and CDR2 FYNNEI. There are 12 residues in the CDR3. The variable domain in full, completed from reference TRBV2 and TRBJ1-2, reads EPEVTQTPSHQVTQMGQEVILRCVPISNHLYFYWYRQILGQKVEFLVSFYNNEISEKSEIFDDQFSVERPDGSNFTLKIRSTKLEDSAMYFCASTTTGAGYTFGSGTRLTVV.

Concerning this clone itself: The read halts 3 residues ahead of the CDR3 end, with the missing end drawn from the germline J gene. J is TRBJ2-5 and V is TRBV12-3 or TRBV12-4; TRBD1 matches 8 bases. V shed 1 base, J shed 2 bases, and the junction held 3 bases outside the gene matches. The CDR3 consists of 15 residues. CDR3 DNA, as far as it was read: TGTGCCAGCAGTTTAGGACAGGGGAGACAAGAGACC. Its translation is CASSLGQGRQET. The whole CDR3 protein is CASSLGQGRQETQYF.

The CDR3 spells CASSLGQGSQPQHF. The CDR3 bases that were read are TGTGCCAGCAGCTTAGGACAGGGTAGTCAGCCC. The gene calls are TRBV7-8 and TRBJ1-5; TRBD1 agrees at 7 bases. The read ends 3 residues shy of where the CDR3 ends; the end is completed using the germline J gene. This CDR3 contains 14 residues. CDR1 and CDR2 from the germline V gene are SGHVS and FQNEAQ. The junction had 3 bases not matched to a gene; V was cut back by 1 base and J by 6 bases.

A note on this clone: An end of the junction differs from the germline gene, which may be a read error. The read falls 3 residues short of the CDR3 end, and the missing part is taken from the germline J gene. The V and J genes are TRBV7-7 and TRBJ1-1, with D possibly being TRBD1 (6 bases). Germline V CDR1 and CDR2: SSHAT, FNYEAQ (reference sequence). This CDR3 has 13 residues. CDR3 DNA (partial): TGTGCTAGCAGCTTATCAGGGGACACTGAA. The encoded protein is CASSLSGDTE. The complete CDR3 reads CASSLSGDTEAFF.

With respect to this clone: The read is 3 residues too short to cover the CDR3 end, so that end is filled in from the germline J gene. This rearrangement joins TRBV6-1 to TRBJ2-3; 11 bases agree with TRBD1. Per germline, CDR1 MNHNS and CDR2 SASEGT. The CDR3 loop spans 14 amino acids. This chain's CDR3 is CASSEDRGRETQYF. Incomplete CDR3 DNA: TGTGCCAGCAGTGAGGACAGGGGGCGAGAGACG.

About this clone: The read is 3 residues too short to cover the CDR3 end, so that end is filled in from the germline J gene. The genes are TRBV5-1 and TRBJ2-5; D unresolved. V shed 0 bases and J shed 0 bases, with 15 bases lying between them. From germline, CDR1 is SGHRS and CDR2 YFSETQ. The CDR3 runs 17 residues. CDR3 in amino acids: CASSLALRVLYQETQYF. The CDR3 bases that were read are TGCGCCAGCAGCTTGGCTCTTCGGGTATTGTACCAAGAGACC. Full variable domain (missing parts from reference TRBV5-1 and TRBJ2-5): KAGVTQTPRYLIKTRGQQVTLSCSPISGHRSVSWYQQTPGQGLQFLFEYFSETQRNKGNFPGRFSGRQFSNSRSEMNVSTLELGDSALYLCASSLALRVLYQETQYFGPGTRLLVL.